The entry below gives a single TCR beta chain sequence along with its context. Its antigen is still unknown. This entry comes from a study of T cell responses to AZD1222 COVID-19 vaccine. The table came from immunoSEQ multiplex PCR; TCRdb's copy has only in-frame clones and leaves some out. The data show about 200,000 clones, approximately 94% seen once. Study findings and constraints: A mostly white British donor set with more females was recruited, and clonal diversity was possibly underestimated. Distributed over spike, vaccine-associated CD4 TCRs predominated at 160-218 and 743-854. Sampling captured repertoires only after the peak T cell response. Increases in Spike-specific TCR breadth and depth were seen after two AZD1222 doses.

V was pared by 2 bases and J by 6 bases, with 5 bases between. The CDR3 spans 12 residues. CDR1 is MNHEY and CDR2 is SVGAGI in the germline V gene. The chain couples TRBV6-5 to TRBJ2-1, with D hard to call. The TCR comes from an adult who received the AZD1222 COVID-19 vaccine. The source material was peripheral blood, sampled 28 days after the second AZD1222 dose. The CDR3 DNA reads as TGTGCCAGCAGTTACGGATCCAATGAGCAGTTCTTC. This translates into CASSYGSNEQFF.